This TCR beta chain stems from a study of cytomegalovirus exposure and HLA in healthy donors. Each donor's status was that of a healthy bone marrow donor. The study sampled nominally healthy donors, though unrecorded immune exposures were likely. The PCR contained 60 Vbeta and 13 Jbeta primers. The data were produced by immunoSEQ multiplex PCR, yet TCRdb's version contains in-frame clones alone and is incomplete. The sample contains some 190,000 clones, roughly 80% of which appear only once. This CDR3 has 22 amino acids. J gave up 8 bases and V 1 base, and 29 bases lay outside the gene matches. Germline V lookup: CDR1 PRHDT, CDR2 FYEKMQ (reference sequence).

The V gene is TRBV13, the J gene TRBJ1-2; 9 positions agree with TRBD1. The TCR sequence derives from a girl aged 5-17 years in good health and CMV-seropositive. Sequenced input: PBMCs. CDR3: CASSLVYRFTATSTGGEDGYTF. The CDR3 region has the DNA TGTGCCAGCAGCTTAGTTTACCGCTTTACCGCGACGTCGACAGGGGGGGAGGACGGCTACACCTTC.